This T cell receptor (beta chain) was captured in a study of blood T cell repertoires in COVID-19. Whole-study context: Sources were T cells, B-cell-depleted T cells, or PBMCs; the material itself was cDNA or gDNA.

This CDR3 is built from 19 residues. V lost 1 base, J lost 6 bases, and 17 bases stayed unmatched. The germline V gene encodes CDR1 MGHRA and CDR2 YSYEKL. In the source study's methods: For nucleated cells, counts were estimated from reference gene primer amplification. Only in-frame clones appear in the TCRdb table, and some are missing; sequencing was by immunoSEQ multiplex PCR. Clone size and V and J calls were adopted from that table, with D and trimming inferred from the DNA. The sample records about 98,000 clones, 87% being singletons. The sequence was collected from a man in his 70s with acute or convalescent COVID-19. The J gene is TRBJ1-4, the V gene TRBV4-1, with 7 bases lining up with TRBD1. The sample taken for sequencing was peripheral blood. The CDR3 coding sequence is TGCGCCAGCAGCCAAGGATGGAACAGGGGCGTCCCCGCGGATGAAAAACTGTTTTTT. Its protein is CASSQGWNRGVPADEKLFF.